A selection of T cell receptor beta chains follows, all from one sample in a study of T cell responses to AZD1222 COVID-19 vaccine. Profiling relied on immunoSEQ multiplex PCR, and the TCRdb table lists in-frame clones only, not all of them. The data contain some 200,000 clones, about 92% of them singletons. The specimen was peripheral blood, collected on day 0 of AZD1222 vaccination. These receptors were collected from an adult in good health. Both conserved end residues are trimmed from each CDR3. Fields, in order: J gene, V gene, CDR3 protein.

TRBJ2-1 | TRBV6-2/TRBV6-3 | ASSSPGREGKREQF
TRBJ1-1 | TRBV6-1 | ASSDQDRLGTEAF
TRBJ2-2 | TRBV6-6 | ASSLDRNTGELF
TRBJ2-1 | TRBV7-2 | ASSASASPALGNEQF
TRBJ2-5 | TRBV11-2 | ASSATRPGLLSKETQY
TRBJ2-1 | TRBV18 | ASSPGTGAYNEQF
TRBJ1-1 | TRBV27 | ASSYLLGTEAF
TRBJ2-2 | TRBV10-3 | AIRVGSGGANTGELF
TRBJ2-1 | TRBV7-6 | ASSLGLAGGNEQF
TRBJ1-1 | TRBV27 | ASSLRAGSLAEAF
TRBJ2-1 | TRBV2 | ASGTVNNEQF
TRBJ1-3 | TRBV4-3 | ASSQTGGTGIYSGNTIY
TRBJ2-1 | TRBV4-1 | ASSQGAVGQGPRDEQF
TRBJ1-2 | TRBV6-2/TRBV6-3 | ASSYTGGGYT
TRBJ2-1 | TRBV5-6 | ASSPLAGASMNEQF
TRBJ2-5 | TRBV6-5 | ASSYSDGTQY
TRBJ2-2 | TRBV19 | ASRSAQTNTGELF
TRBJ1-1 | TRBV20-1 | SASRALEAF
TRBJ1-2 | TRBV6-5 | ASSYSIHSNYGYT
TRBJ1-1 | TRBV20-1 | SARKGGRAF
TRBJ2-1 | TRBV5-1 | ASSLVEGSSGEQF
TRBJ1-2 | TRBV11-2 | ASSLGPYFRGNYGYT
TRBJ2-2 | TRBV12-5 | ASGARLAGGSTGELF
TRBJ2-5 | TRBV5-8 | ASSFRGASETQY
TRBJ1-1 | TRBV6-6 | ASSYSTTDTEAF
TRBJ1-4 | TRBV5-1 | ASSLGGTNEKLF
TRBJ2-7 | TRBV12-5 | ASGLGSGGIEQY